This TCR beta chain was identified during a study of OX40 agonist ivuxolimab in advanced cancers. Profiling relied on immunoSEQ multiplex PCR, and the TCRdb table lists in-frame clones only, not all of them. Among more than 80,000 clones listed, roughly nine tenths were seen once. V was clipped by 6 bases and J by 5 bases, with 13 bases between them. CDR3 length equals 13 residues. Germline V lookup: CDR1 MDHEN, CDR2 SYDVKM. V gene TRBV28 combines with J gene TRBJ2-5; D ambiguous. This material consisted of CD4+ or CD8+ T cells sorted from blood, taken in a trial of the OX40 agonist ivuxolimab. This clonotype was obtained from an adult with an advanced solid tumor such as melanoma, head and neck, liver or kidney cancer. CDR3 sequence reads: CASSVQYSETQYF. The CDR3 DNA follows: TGTGCCAGCAGCGTACAGTATTCGGAGACCCAGTACTTC.